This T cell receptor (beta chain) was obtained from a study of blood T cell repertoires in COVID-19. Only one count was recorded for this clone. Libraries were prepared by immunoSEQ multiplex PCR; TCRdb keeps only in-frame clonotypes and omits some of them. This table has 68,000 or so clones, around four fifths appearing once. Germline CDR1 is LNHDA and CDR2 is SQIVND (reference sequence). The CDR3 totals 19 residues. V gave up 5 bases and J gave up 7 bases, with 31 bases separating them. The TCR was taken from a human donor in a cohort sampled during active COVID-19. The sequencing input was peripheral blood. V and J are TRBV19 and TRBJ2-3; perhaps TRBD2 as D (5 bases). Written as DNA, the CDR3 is TGTGCCAGTAGTCCCCGGGGATCGCAAACGCAGACTCATAGTAATACGCAGTATTTT. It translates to CASSPRGSQTQTHSNTQYF.